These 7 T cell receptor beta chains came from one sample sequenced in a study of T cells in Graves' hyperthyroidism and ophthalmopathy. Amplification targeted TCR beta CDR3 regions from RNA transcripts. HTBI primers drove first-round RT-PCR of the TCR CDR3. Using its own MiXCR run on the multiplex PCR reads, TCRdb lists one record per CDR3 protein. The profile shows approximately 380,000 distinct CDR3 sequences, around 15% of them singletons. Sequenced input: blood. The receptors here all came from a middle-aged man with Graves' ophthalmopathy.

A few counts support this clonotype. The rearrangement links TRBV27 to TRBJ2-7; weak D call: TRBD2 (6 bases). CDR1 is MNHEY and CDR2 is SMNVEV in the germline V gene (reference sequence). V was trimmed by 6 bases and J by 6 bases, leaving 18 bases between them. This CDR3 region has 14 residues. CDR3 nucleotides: TGTGCCAGCAGACCATTGAGCGGGCGGATCGAGCAGTACTTC. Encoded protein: CASRPLSGRIEQYF.

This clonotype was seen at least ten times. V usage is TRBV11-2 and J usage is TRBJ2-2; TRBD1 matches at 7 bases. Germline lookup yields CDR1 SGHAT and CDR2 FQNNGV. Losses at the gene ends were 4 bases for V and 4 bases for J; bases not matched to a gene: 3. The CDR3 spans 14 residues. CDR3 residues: CASSYPGGTGELFF. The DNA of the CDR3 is TGTGCCAGCAGCTACCCAGGGGGCACCGGGGAGCTGTTTTTT.

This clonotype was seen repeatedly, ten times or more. The CDR3 coding sequence is TGTGCCAGCAGCACCGGGACAGGGGGCAGTTATGGCTACACCTTC. This sequence encodes CASSTGTGGSYGYTF. The chain recombines TRBV12-3 or TRBV12-4 with TRBJ1-2; 12 bases line up with TRBD1. V was pared by 6 bases and J by 5 bases, with 7 bases of the junction left unmatched. The CDR3 is made up of 15 amino acids.

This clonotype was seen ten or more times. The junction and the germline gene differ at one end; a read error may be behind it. CDR3 nucleotides: TGTGCTAGCAGCTTAGCGCAGGGGGCCAACAATGAGCAGTTCTTC. Amino acids: CASSLAQGANNEQFF. This chain connects TRBV7-7 to TRBJ2-1, with TRBD1 matching 8 bases. The CDR3 contains 15 residues. Germline V gives CDR1 SSHAT, CDR2 FNYEAQ (reference sequence).

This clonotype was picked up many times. CDR3 DNA sequence: TGTGCCCGGACCGGGACAGGGACCTACGAGCAGTACTTC. Translated: CARTGTGTYEQYF. The chain couples TRBV30 to TRBJ2-7, with 9 bases fitting TRBD1. CDR1 GTSNPN and CDR2 SVGIG come from the germline V gene (reference sequence). The CDR3 spans 13 residues. V trimming: 8 bases; J trimming: 2 bases; junction bases outside the gene matches: 7.

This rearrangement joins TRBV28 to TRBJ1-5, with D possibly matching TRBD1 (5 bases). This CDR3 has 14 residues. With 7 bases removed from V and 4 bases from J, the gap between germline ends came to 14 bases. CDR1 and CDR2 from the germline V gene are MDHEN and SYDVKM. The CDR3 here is CASKMRGSNQPQHF. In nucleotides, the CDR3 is TGTGCCAGCAAAATGAGGGGTTCAAATCAGCCCCAGCATTTT.

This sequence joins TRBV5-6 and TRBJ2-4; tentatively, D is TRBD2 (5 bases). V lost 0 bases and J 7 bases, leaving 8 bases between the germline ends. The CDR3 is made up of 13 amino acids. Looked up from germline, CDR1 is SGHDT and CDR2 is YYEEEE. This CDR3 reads CASSLVRGNIQYF. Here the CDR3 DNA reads TGTGCCAGCAGCTTGGTTCGGGGTAACATTCAGTACTTC.